Below are 26 T cell receptor beta chains sequenced from a single sample in a study of blood T cells in healthy people across ages. Using a J-beta primer mix together with a sample-barcoded 5' primer, a second PCR was run for about 6 to 11 cycles. TCRdb processed the 5' RACE reads anew with MiXCR; each CDR3 protein has one entry. The sample gives 1,500,000 or so distinct CDR3 sequences, about 45% of which show up once; roughly 3.7% is in the top ten. Sequences were obtained from blood. Receptors were obtained from a woman between 18 and 30 years old in good health.

The table lists this clonotype with a few counts. The chain recombines TRBV27 with TRBJ2-1; TRBD1 aligns across 8 bases. V dropped 6 bases and J dropped 0; count of bases not matched to a gene: 25. The CDR3 is 22 residues long. Germline V CDR1 and CDR2: MNHEY, SMNVEV (reference sequence). CDR3 in amino acids: CASSDGAQGAFWSPSSYNEQFF. In nucleotides, the CDR3 is TGTGCCAGCAGCGACGGGGCGCAGGGGGCTTTCTGGTCTCCTAGCTCCTACAATGAGCAGTTCTTC.

In its sample, this clonotype was seen a few times. The V gene is TRBV12-3 or TRBV12-4, the J gene TRBJ1-1; 9 bases align to TRBD1. Germline trimming cut 6 bases from V and 4 bases from J; bases unmatched to any gene: 12. The CDR3 loop spans 16 amino acids. Written as DNA, the CDR3 is TGTGCCAGCAGCAACCGGGACAGGGACTCTCGCACTGAAGCTTTCTTT. Protein sequence: CASSNRDRDSRTEAFF.

The chain has TRBV30 and TRBJ1-2, with TRBD1 as a possible D gene (5 bases). This CDR3 region has 12 residues. V shed 5 bases and J shed 6 bases, with 13 bases lying between them. Germline V CDR1 and CDR2: GTSNPN, SVGIG (reference sequence). In DNA form, the CDR3 reads TGTGCCTGGCGAGGGGTCTCACATGGCTACACCTTC. Translated: CAWRGVSHGYTF.

The gene calls are TRBV10-3 and TRBJ2-3, with D perhaps TRBD1 or TRBD2 (5 bases each). Germline CDR1 reads ENHRY; CDR2 reads SYGVKD. The germline V and J ends were trimmed by 8 bases and 2 bases, with 14 bases remaining between them. The CDR3 has 14 residues. DNA for the CDR3: TGTGCCATCGAGCAGCGAGGGGACACAGATACGCAGTATTTT. Translating it yields CAIEQRGDTDTQYF.

The rearrangement uses TRBV30 and TRBJ2-4; possibly TRBD1 for D (5 bases). Near its end, the DNA agrees better with TRBJ2-7, so the J call may be wrong. The CDR3 is 11 amino acids. CDR1 and CDR2 from the germline V gene are GTSNPN and SVGIG (reference sequence). The CDR3 nucleotides are TGTGCCTGGACGACAGCCTACGAGCAGTACTTC. It is translated as CAWTTAYEQYF.

J is TRBJ1-3 and V is TRBV4-3, with a weak D call TRBD1 (5 bases). The CDR3 loop spans 18 amino acids. Trimming pared 0 bases from V and 4 bases from J, leaving 19 bases between. The germline V gene has CDR1 LGHNA and CDR2 YSLEER. The CDR3 DNA reads TGCGCCAGCAGCCAAGACTCCCACAGGAGGGGTTCAGGAAACACCATATATTTT. Its protein is CASSQDSHRRGSGNTIYF.

This clonotype was counted between two and nine times. This chain links TRBV28 with TRBJ2-1, with TRBD2 as a possible D gene (7 bases). CDR3 length: 18 amino acids. Per germline, CDR1 MDHEN and CDR2 SYDVKM. Trimming removed 3 bases from V and 0 bases from J, with 18 bases in between. The CDR3 bases are TGTGCCAGCAGTTTCGTCCTAGCGGTAGGGGGCTCCTACAATGAGCAGTTCTTC. It translates to CASSFVLAVGGSYNEQFF.

Only a few counts were recorded for this clonotype. This chain connects TRBV4-2 to TRBJ2-7; D gene ambiguous. Germline V gene lookup returns CDR1 LGHNA and CDR2 YNFKEQ. Between the trimmed V and J ends, which lost 3 bases and 2 bases, there was a span of 11 bases. This CDR3 is 14 amino acids long. The CDR3 DNA reads TGTGCCAGCAGCCACATTCCTCAAGCCTACGAGCAGTACTTC. It is translated as CASSHIPQAYEQYF.

This clonotype was recorded a few times. CDR3 bases: TGCGCCAGCAGCTTGGAGGGTCAGGGTCAGCCCCAGCATTTT. Its translation: CASSLEGQGQPQHF. This chain links TRBV5-1 with TRBJ1-5; maybe TRBD1 (5 bases). The CDR3 length is 14 residues. Per the germline V gene, CDR1 is SGHRS and CDR2 is YFSETQ. Trimming stripped 0 bases from V and 6 bases from J, with 10 bases between. The whole variable domain, filled in from reference TRBV5-1 and TRBJ1-5, reads KAGVTQTPRYLIKTRGQQVTLSCSPISGHRSVSWYQQTPGQGLQFLFEYFSETQRNKGNFPGRFSGRQFSNSRSEMNVSTLELGDSALYLCASSLEGQGQPQHFGDGTRLSIL.

The V gene is TRBV20-1, the J gene TRBJ2-1; D not certain. Trimming left V 6 bases short and J 0 bases short, with 15 bases between. Germline V gives CDR1 DFQATT, CDR2 SNEGSKA (reference sequence). The CDR3 is made up of 15 amino acids. In nucleotides, the CDR3 is TGCAGTGCCAGTGGCCTACAAGGCTCCTACAATGAGCAGTTCTTC. Encoded protein: CSASGLQGSYNEQFF.

This sequence joins TRBV27 and TRBJ1-2; perhaps TRBD1 as D (5 bases). The germline V and J ends were trimmed by 0 bases and 4 bases, with 9 bases remaining between them. The CDR3 length is 14 residues. Germline values: CDR1 MNHEY, CDR2 SMNVEV (reference sequence). CDR3 coding DNA: TGTGCCAGCAGTTTATCCGCTACAGGCTATGGCTACACCTTC. It translates to CASSLSATGYGYTF.

CDR3 coding DNA: TGCGCCAGCAGCTCGGGCAGGTTGAGGCCGGGTCATGGCTACACCTTC. Translation gives CASSSGRLRPGHGYTF. V usage is TRBV5-1 and J usage is TRBJ1-2; D ambiguous. V shed 3 bases and J shed 6 bases, with 21 bases lying between them. The CDR3 runs 16 residues. The germline gives CDR1 SGHRS, CDR2 YFSETQ.

The chain has TRBV10-3 and TRBJ1-2, with 10 nucleotides matching TRBD1. Germline CDR1 ENHRY, CDR2 SYGVKD. V dropped 3 bases and J dropped 6; count of bases not matched to a gene: 4. The CDR3 consists of 14 residues. This CDR3 reads CAISDGDRGHGYTF. The CDR3 coding sequence is TGTGCCATCAGTGATGGGGACAGGGGTCATGGCTACACCTTC.

The chain is built from TRBV28 and TRBJ2-7; TRBD2 might be the D (6 bases). Germline V lookup: CDR1 MDHEN, CDR2 SYDVKM. CDR3 length: 17 residues. The V gene lost 3 bases and the J gene lost 5 bases, with 23 bases spanning the gap. The CDR3 spells CASSFPRGASYTDEQYF. The CDR3 coding sequence is TGTGCCAGCAGTTTCCCCCGCGGGGCTAGCTATACCGACGAGCAGTACTTC.

The chain employs TRBV28 and TRBJ1-5, with 7 bases matching TRBD1. The CDR3 consists of 12 residues. Germline V gene data show CDR1 as MDHEN and CDR2 as SYDVKM. Trimming took 11 bases from V and 4 from J; bases not matched to a gene: 5. As DNA, the CDR3 is TGTGCCGGGGGACAGATAAATCAGCCCCAGCATTTT. Translation gives CAGGQINQPQHF. Filled out from reference TRBV28 and TRBJ1-5, the complete variable domain reads DVKVTQSSRYLVKRTGEKVFLECVQDMDHENMFWYRQDPGLGLRLIYFSYDVKMKEKGDIPEGYSVSREKKERFSLILESASTNQTSMYLCAGGQINQPQHFGDGTRLSIL.

This clonotype was detected only a few times. The chain carries TRBV27 and TRBJ2-3; D is uncertain. Trimming pared 5 bases from V and 4 bases from J, leaving 16 bases between. CDR1 and CDR2 from the germline V gene are MNHEY and SMNVEV (reference sequence). CDR3 length: 15 amino acids. Here the CDR3 reads CASSPIPDGSDTQYF. In DNA form, the CDR3 reads TGTGCCAGCAGTCCGATACCGGACGGGTCAGATACGCAGTATTTT.

This clonotype was seen a few times. This rearrangement joins TRBV7-2 to TRBJ2-3, with 7 bases matching TRBD2. J lost 4 bases, V lost 0 bases, and 7 bases had no gene match. Looked up from germline, CDR1 is SGHTA and CDR2 is FQGNSA. The CDR3 contains 16 residues. As DNA, the CDR3 is TGTGCCAGCAGCTTAGCGTGGCGCGGGGGTCCAGATACGCAGTATTTT. Translating it yields CASSLAWRGGPDTQYF. Using reference TRBV7-2 and TRBJ2-3 for the parts outside the CDR3, the full variable domain is GAGVSQSPSNKVTEKGKDVELRCDPISGHTALYWYRQSLGQGLEFLIYFQGNSAPDKSGLPSDRFSAERTGGSVSTLTIQRTQQEDSAVYLCASSLAWRGGPDTQYFGPGTRLTVL.

At least ten counts were recorded for this clonotype. This chain connects TRBV7-2 to TRBJ2-5; 10 bases agree with TRBD2. This CDR3 has 15 residues. The trim removed 5 bases at V and 3 bases at J, leaving 6 bases unmatched. The germline V gene has CDR1 SGHTA and CDR2 FQGNSA. The CDR3 DNA reads TGTGCCAGCAGCCTACAAGGACTAGCGGAAGAGACCCAGTACTTC. It specifies CASSLQGLAEETQYF.

In its sample, this clonotype was seen a few times. The chain links TRBV7-6 to TRBJ2-5, with D possibly TRBD2 on 5 matching bases. Germline V lookup: CDR1 SGHVS, CDR2 FNYEAQ. Trimming cost V 1 base and J 3 bases, with 15 bases left between them. The CDR3 consists of 16 residues. CDR3 coding DNA: TGTGCCAGCAGCTTAGGAGTAGGAGCGGCTGAAGAGACCCAGTACTTC. Protein: CASSLGVGAAEETQYF.

To note about this clonotype: At one end, the junction sequence differs from germline, possibly due to a read error. V and J are TRBV4-2 and TRBJ1-4; TRBD1 aligns across 8 bases. Germline loops: CDR1 LGHNA, CDR2 YNFKEQ. The CDR3 loop spans 14 amino acids. The CDR3 bases are TGTGCCAGCAGCCAGGGACAGGCGAATGAAATACTGTTTTTT. It encodes CASSQGQANEILFF.

This clonotype came up a few times. V is TRBV10-3 and J is TRBJ1-2; possibly TRBD1 for D (6 bases). Trimming removed 3 bases at V and 4 bases at J, with 9 bases between. The CDR3 totals 13 residues. Germline CDR1 is ENHRY and CDR2 is SYGVKD. The DNA for the CDR3 is TGTGCCATCAGTGATCGGGGGCCCTATGGCTACACCTTC. Protein sequence: CAISDRGPYGYTF.

In its sample, this clonotype was seen a few times. The chain links TRBV12-3 or TRBV12-4 to TRBJ1-2; possible D gene TRBD1, 6 bases. Between the trimmed V and J ends, which lost 2 bases and 4 bases, there was a span of 11 bases. The CDR3 covers 14 residues. The CDR3 DNA reads as TGTGCCAGCAGTTTAAGGGGGGCGGCCTATGGCTACACCTTC. It yields the protein CASSLRGAAYGYTF.

This chain connects TRBV6-5 to TRBJ1-6; no definite D call. The germline V gene has CDR1 MNHEY and CDR2 SVGAGI. With 5 bases removed from V and 12 bases from J, the gap between germline ends came to 14 bases. The CDR3 runs to 13 residues. This CDR3 is CASSDLLTQPLHF. The CDR3 DNA is TGTGCCAGCAGTGACCTCCTTACTCAACCCCTCCACTTT.

The CDR3 DNA sequence: TGCGCCAGCAGCCGCGGGGACAGGGAGGGCATTCAGTACTTC. Translated: CASSRGDREGIQYF. This chain joins TRBV5-1 and TRBJ2-7; 9 bases line up with TRBD1. With the DNA end fitting TRBJ2-4 better, the J assignment may be wrong. The germline CDR1 and CDR2 sequences are SGHRS and YFSETQ. The CDR3 totals 14 residues.

This clonotype has just a few counts. V gene TRBV7-9 combines with J gene TRBJ2-3, with D perhaps matching TRBD1 (7 bases). Germline V gives CDR1 SEHNR, CDR2 FQNEAQ (reference sequence). The ends were cut back, 3 bases at V and 6 bases at J, with 16 bases in the middle. This CDR3 has 15 amino acids. For the CDR3, the DNA is TGTGCCAGCAGCTTGTCTTCAGGGGGGTATGATACGCAGTATTTT. Amino acid sequence: CASSLSSGGYDTQYF.

The V call is TRBV7-9, the J call TRBJ1-5, with 9 bases that match TRBD1. Germline V gene data show CDR1 as SEHNR and CDR2 as FQNEAQ (reference sequence). J gave up 5 bases and V 5 bases, and 16 bases lay outside the gene matches. The CDR3 sequence is 18 residues long. This CDR3 is CASSTRSAGTGMDQPQHF. The CDR3 DNA follows: TGTGCCAGCAGCACCAGATCGGCCGGGACAGGGATGGATCAGCCCCAGCATTTT.